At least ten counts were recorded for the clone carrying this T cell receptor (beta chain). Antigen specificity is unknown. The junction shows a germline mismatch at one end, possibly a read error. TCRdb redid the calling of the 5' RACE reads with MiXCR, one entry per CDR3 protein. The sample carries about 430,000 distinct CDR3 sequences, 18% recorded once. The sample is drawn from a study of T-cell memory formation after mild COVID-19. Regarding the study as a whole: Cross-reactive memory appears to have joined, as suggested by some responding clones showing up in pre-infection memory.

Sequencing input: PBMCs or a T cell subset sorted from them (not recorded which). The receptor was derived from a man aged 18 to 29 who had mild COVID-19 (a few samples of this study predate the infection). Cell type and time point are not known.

The CDR3 region has the DNA TGTGCCAGCAGCTTGAGTCTAGCCAAAAACATTCAGTACTTC. This translates into CASSLSLAKNIQYF. The V and J genes are TRBV5-1 and TRBJ2-4; D remains ambiguous. The CDR3 spans 14 residues. Germline V gene data show CDR1 as SGHRS and CDR2 as YFSETQ.